These 16 T cell receptor beta chains share one sample of origin, sequenced in a study of cytomegalovirus exposure and HLA in healthy donors listed by TCRdb under 2017. Library method: the immunoSEQ multiplex PCR assay. For the multiplex PCR, a mixture combining 60 forward primers for TCR Vbeta segments and 13 reverse primers for TCR Jbeta segments was used. What TCRdb holds here is the immuneACCESS table cut down to in-frame rearrangements. Part of the clones is not present; checked against another copy, under half of the missing clones reflect an unresolved V gene, and the others are unexplained. Across this sample there are under 200,000 clones, with roughly 13% seen only once. The top ten clonotypes cover over 6.5% of the sample. Sample: PBMCs. These receptor sequences come from a man aged 45-65 years in good health and CMV-seropositive.

V is TRBV13 and J is TRBJ2-1; the D gene is possibly TRBD2 (5 bases). Trimming removed 8 bases from V and 6 bases from J, with 11 bases in between. CDR3 length: 12 residues. From germline, CDR1 is PRHDT and CDR2 FYEKMQ (reference sequence). The CDR3 sequence is CASGGRSNEQFF. The CDR3 bases are TGTGCCAGCGGCGGGCGATCCAATGAGCAGTTCTTC.

The chain combines TRBV18 with TRBJ1-1; D remains ambiguous. Looked up from germline, CDR1 is KGHSH and CDR2 is LQKENI. V lost 3 bases to trimming and J lost 1 base, with 9 bases between them. The CDR3 extends over 14 amino acids. The CDR3 reads CASSPGTPNTEAFF. Written as DNA, the CDR3 is TGTGCCAGCTCACCGGGCACACCGAACACTGAAGCTTTCTTT.

The gene calls are TRBV6-6 and TRBJ1-1; 8 nucleotides line up with TRBD1. The CDR3 has 14 residues. V lost 6 bases to trimming and J lost 0 bases; unmatched junction nucleotides: 3. Looked up from germline, CDR1 is MNHNY and CDR2 is SVGAGI (reference sequence). CDR3 amino acids: CASSLDRVNTEAFF. The CDR3 bases are TGTGCCAGCAGCTTGGACAGGGTGAACACTGAAGCTTTCTTT.

This rearrangement joins TRBV18 to TRBJ1-3; D perhaps matches TRBD1 (5 bases). V lost 3 bases and J lost 7, with 19 bases in between. Per germline, CDR1 KGHSH and CDR2 LQKENI. This CDR3 region has 16 residues. CDR3 nucleotide sequence: TGTGCCAGCTCACCCACCGGCTCCCAGGGAGGGAACACCATATATTTT. Residues: CASSPTGSQGGNTIYF.

The table lists this clone with a few counts. The V gene is TRBV7-9, the J gene TRBJ1-4; 7 nucleotides agree with TRBD1. Germline trimming cut 5 bases from V and 8 bases from J; bases unmatched to any gene: 8. Germline V lookup: CDR1 SEHNR, CDR2 FQNEAQ (reference sequence). The CDR3 contains 14 residues. CDR3 in DNA: TGTGCCAGCAGCCCCAATGAAGGGGGCGAAAAACTGTTTTTT. Its protein is CASSPNEGGEKLFF. Looking up the rest from reference TRBV7-9 and TRBJ1-4 gives the full variable domain: DTGVSQNPRHKITKRGQNVTFRCDPISEHNRLYWYRQTLGQGPEFLTYFQNEAQLEKSRLLSDRFSAERPKGSFSTLEIQRTEQGDSAMYLCASSPNEGGEKLFFGSGTQLSVL.

The chain joins TRBV7-2 to TRBJ1-6; 9 bases match TRBD1. This CDR3 region has 16 residues. The germline gives CDR1 SGHTA, CDR2 FQGNSA. J lost 3 bases, V lost 5 bases, and 5 bases had no gene match. The CDR3 is CASSAKTGGYNSPLHF. DNA of the CDR3: TGTGCCAGCAGCGCTAAGACAGGGGGCTATAATTCACCCCTCCACTTT. The variable domain in full, completed from reference TRBV7-2 and TRBJ1-6, reads GAGVSQSPSNKVTEKGKDVELRCDPISGHTALYWYRQSLGQGLEFLIYFQGNSAPDKSGLPSDRFSAERTGGSVSTLTIQRTQQEDSAVYLCASSAKTGGYNSPLHFGNGTRLTVT.

There are a few counts of this clone. This rearrangement joins TRBV5-1 to TRBJ1-5; maybe TRBD1 (5 bases). The CDR3 length is 14 residues. Deletions cut 4 bases from V and 2 bases from J, with 10 bases between. The germline V gene encodes CDR1 SGHRS and CDR2 YFSETQ. The CDR3 here is CASSPGGGNQPQHF. The CDR3 DNA sequence: TGCGCCAGCAGCCCGGGGGGGGGCAATCAGCCCCAGCATTTT.

J is TRBJ1-1 and V is TRBV2; D is unresolved. This CDR3 is built from 13 residues. Between the trimmed V and J ends, which lost 6 bases and 8 bases, there was a span of 16 bases. Germline V CDR1 and CDR2: SNHLY, FYNNEI. In DNA form, the CDR3 reads TGTGCCAGCAGCGACGGTACGGGTCTGGAAGCTTTCTTT. Residues: CASSDGTGLEAFF.

This sequence joins TRBV5-3 and TRBJ2-7, with 9 bases that match TRBD1. TRBV5-3 is an open reading frame, and its role is uncertain. Germline trimming cut 2 bases from V and 5 bases from J; bases unmatched to any gene: 11. The CDR3 runs to 16 residues. Here the CDR3 reads CARSLGTGNGNHEQYV. CDR3 DNA sequence: TGTGCCAGAAGCTTAGGGACAGGGAACGGGAATCACGAGCAGTACGTC.

The chain uses TRBV5-1 and TRBJ2-2; no firm D call. The CDR3 spans 15 residues. Trimming took off 1 base at V and 0 bases at J, with 7 bases between the two ends. The germline gives CDR1 SGHRS, CDR2 YFSETQ. DNA for the CDR3: TGCGCCAGCAGCTTGTTGATAGCGAACACCGGGGAGCTGTTTTTT. Translation gives CASSLLIANTGELFF. Using reference TRBV5-1 and TRBJ2-2 for the parts outside the CDR3, the full variable domain is KAGVTQTPRYLIKTRGQQVTLSCSPISGHRSVSWYQQTPGQGLQFLFEYFSETQRNKGNFPGRFSGRQFSNSRSEMNVSTLELGDSALYLCASSLLIANTGELFFGEGSRLTVL.

V and J are TRBV7-2 and TRBJ2-7, with 9 bases matching TRBD1. V shed 0 bases and J 2 bases; nucleotides not matched to a gene: 8. Per the germline V gene, CDR1 is SGHTA and CDR2 is FQGNSA. CDR3 length: 17 amino acids. The CDR3 reads CASSLATGTGLAYEQYF. In DNA, the CDR3 is TGTGCCAGCAGCTTAGCGACGGGGACAGGGCTCGCCTACGAGCAGTACTTC. Full variable domain (missing parts from reference TRBV7-2 and TRBJ2-7): GAGVSQSPSNKVTEKGKDVELRCDPISGHTALYWYRQSLGQGLEFLIYFQGNSAPDKSGLPSDRFSAERTGGSVSTLTIQRTQQEDSAVYLCASSLATGTGLAYEQYFGPGTRLTVT.

The V gene is TRBV13, the J gene TRBJ1-1, with TRBD1 matching over 9 bases. The CDR3 consists of 12 residues. Germline V gene lookup returns CDR1 PRHDT and CDR2 FYEKMQ (reference sequence). Trimming at V came to 4 bases and at J to 10 bases, leaving 4 bases not matched to a gene. This CDR3 is CASSSTGGRAFF. Written as DNA, the CDR3 is TGTGCCAGCAGCTCCACAGGGGGCCGAGCTTTCTTT.

This clone was counted only a few times. The V gene is TRBV7-9, the J gene TRBJ2-3; maybe TRBD2 (7 bases). Trimming removed 8 bases from V and 0 bases from J, with 18 bases in between. CDR1 and CDR2 (germline): SEHNR, FQNEAQ (reference sequence). The CDR3 has 16 residues. The CDR3 DNA reads as TGTGCCAGCCTACTCCCGGCGGGGGCTAGCACAGATACGCAGTATTTT. This gives the protein CASLLPAGASTDTQYF.

This clone has just a few counts. The sample has other DNA sequences that encode this CDR3 too. The chain joins TRBV15 to TRBJ1-4; the match to TRBD1 covers 7 bases. This CDR3 is built from 17 residues. J lost 0 bases, V lost 1 base, and 5 bases had no gene match. The germline CDR1 and CDR2 sequences are LNHNV and YYDKDF (reference sequence). CDR3 nucleotides: TGTGCCACCAGCAGAGGGGACAGATCTCCAACTAATGAAAAACTGTTTTTT. Its translation: CATSRGDRSPTNEKLFF.

The gene calls are TRBV7-3 and TRBJ2-1; the D gene is possibly TRBD1 (5 bases). The CDR3 length is 13 residues. CDR1 is SGHTA, CDR2 FQGTGA, per germline. Trimming removed 0 bases at V and 6 bases at J, with 6 bases between. The CDR3, as DNA: TGTGCCAGCAGCTTAACTAGGGGCAATGAGCAGTTCTTC. Protein sequence: CASSLTRGNEQFF.

The V and J genes are TRBV6-1 and TRBJ1-1, with 8 bases matching TRBD1. The CDR3 consists of 16 residues. Looked up from germline, CDR1 is MNHNS and CDR2 is SASEGT. With V trimmed by 4 bases and J by 1 base, 8 bases remained unmatched. The CDR3 region has the DNA TGTGCCAGCAGTGCAGGGGGCGTACGTAGGAACACTGAAGCTTTCTTT. Encoded protein: CASSAGGVRRNTEAFF.